This T cell receptor (beta chain) was sequenced for a study of blood T cells in healthy people across ages (dated by TCRdb to between 2014 and 2016). Broadly, across the study: In model experiments, template switching captured roughly one uniquely barcoded TCR beta cDNA molecule for every two T cells. Using the same blood draw, the study looked at two additional independent replicas of 1 million unique cDNA reads for two donors, one aged 18 to 30 and the other aged 80 or older. Using deep sequencing normalized with unique cDNA molecular identifiers, the study measured how TCR beta repertoire diversity changes with age. The donors were divided into four age groups: young (average about 16 years), middle-aged (approximately 42), aged (approximately 64) and long-lived (82). To avoid experimental bias, donors of different ages were distributed randomly across sequencing lanes. Overall study outcomes, separate from this receptor: Bulk unsorted PBMC profiling prevented conclusive comparison of naive and antigen-experienced compartments. The percentage of naive T cells measured by flow cytometry correlated strongly with observed TCR beta diversity. Because the CMV infection status of the donors was unknown, age-related changes in expanded clonotypes may potentially have been confounded. As age increased, observed TCR beta diversity per million T cells dropped in a roughly linear way, and a significant reduction was already evident by age 40. Compared with the aged group, more naive CD4+ T cells, fewer expanded clones and increased TCR diversity were shown by the long-lived group, suggesting age selection. Estimates of total diversity from one million sequenced T cells were regarded as lower bounds and underestimates.

Notes on this clonotype: Its antigen target is currently unknown. It has no much larger one-base neighbor in the sample; base qualities were not kept.

V sheds 3 bases and J sheds 0 bases, leaving 20 bases between their ends. The CDR3 runs 18 amino acids, cysteine and phenylalanine included. The entry retains the CDR3 DNA only, 54 bases that are in frame from base 1. From a lookup of the germline V gene (reference sequence), CDR1 and CDR2 are SEHNR and FQNEAQ. Donors were a few dozen systemically healthy Caucasian individuals from Russia aged roughly 6 to 90 years. About 9.8 milliliters of peripheral blood were drawn from each donor into EDTA-treated Vacutainer tubes. Ficoll-Paque density-gradient centrifugation was used to isolate PBMCs, with at least 7 million obtained per sample. Total RNA was extracted from PBMCs with Trizol reagent, with at least 5 micrograms obtained per sample. Naive CD45RAhigh/CD27high T cell percentages were measured by flow cytometry on a PBMC aliquot from every donor. The receptor library was made with 5' RACE. The sequencing machine was an Illumina HiSeq 2500. A second PCR of roughly 7 to 12 cycles was performed with a sample-barcoded 5' primer and a J-beta primer mix. A unique molecular identifier was introduced onto each TCR beta cDNA molecule by a template-switch 5' adaptor carrying 12 random nucleotides. Each sample yielded at least 2.5 million CDR3-containing paired-end reads. First-strand cDNA was synthesized from all RNA with the Mint cDNA synthesis kit, primed by a TRBC-specific oligonucleotide. Following uracil-DNA glycosylase treatment, all cDNA underwent a first 18-cycle PCR with the universal primers M1SS and BC2_uni_R. In the original analysis: For normalization, 1 million high-quality reads, each with a distinct molecular identifier, were randomly selected from each sample. Reads sharing molecular identifiers were discarded rather than binned into consensus sequences. MiTCR, set to a Q25 quality threshold and the strictest error-elimination algorithm, was used for CDR3 identification, clonotype clustering and error correction. Lower-bound total TCR beta diversity was estimated with a nonparametric unseen species model using Euler transformation. The raw public reads went through TCRdb reprocessing: fastp at Q25, MiXCR clone calling, in-frame beta chains kept. All rows with the same CDR3 protein become a single entry with the most common DNA and genes. The V and J calls were not made by the authors but by TCRdb's processing. Recorded for this sample are over a million distinct CDR3 sequences; 45% of them occurred a single time. Over 15% of the sample comes from the top ten.

This clonotype was obtained from a woman between 55 and 75 years old in good health. Sequenced: blood. The rearrangement joined TRBV7-9 to TRBJ1-1, and possibly TRBD1, on 6 matching bases. CDR3 protein: CASSLYPLGGAMNTEAFF. The nucleotide sequence reads as follows: TGTGCCAGCAGCTTGTACCCTCTGGGGGGGGCCATGAACACTGAAGCTTTCTTT. With the rest looked up from the reference TRBV7-9 and TRBJ1-1 genes rather than sequenced, the full variable domain is DTGVSQNPRHKITKRGQNVTFRCDPISEHNRLYWYRQTLGQGPEFLTYFQNEAQLEKSRLLSDRFSAERPKGSFSTLEIQRTEQGDSAMYLCASSLYPLGGAMNTEAFFGQGTRLTVV.